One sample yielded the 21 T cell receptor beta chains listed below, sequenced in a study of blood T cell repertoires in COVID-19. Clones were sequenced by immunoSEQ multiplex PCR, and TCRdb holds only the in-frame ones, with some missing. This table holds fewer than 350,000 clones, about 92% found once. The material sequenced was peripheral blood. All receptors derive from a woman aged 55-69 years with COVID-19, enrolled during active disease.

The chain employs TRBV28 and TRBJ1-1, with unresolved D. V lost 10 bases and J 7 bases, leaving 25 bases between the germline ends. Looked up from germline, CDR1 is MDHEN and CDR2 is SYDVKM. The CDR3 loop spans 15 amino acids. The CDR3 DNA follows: TGTGCCACCTTCTCCGGTGGAGGGCGCATAATTGAAGCTTTCTTT. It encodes CATFSGGGRIIEAFF.

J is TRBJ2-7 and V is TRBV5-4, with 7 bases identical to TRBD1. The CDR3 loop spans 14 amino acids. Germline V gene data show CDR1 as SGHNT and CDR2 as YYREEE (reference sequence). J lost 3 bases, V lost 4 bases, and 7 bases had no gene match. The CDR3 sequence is CASSPSGTVYEQYF. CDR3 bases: TGTGCCAGCAGCCCCTCCGGGACAGTCTACGAGCAGTACTTC.

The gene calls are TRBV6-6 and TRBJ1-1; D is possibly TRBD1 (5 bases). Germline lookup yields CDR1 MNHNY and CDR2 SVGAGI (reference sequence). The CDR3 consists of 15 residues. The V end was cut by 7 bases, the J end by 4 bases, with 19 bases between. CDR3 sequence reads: CASISGGSRVTEAFF. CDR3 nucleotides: TGTGCCAGCATATCCGGGGGTTCCCGTGTCACTGAAGCTTTCTTT.

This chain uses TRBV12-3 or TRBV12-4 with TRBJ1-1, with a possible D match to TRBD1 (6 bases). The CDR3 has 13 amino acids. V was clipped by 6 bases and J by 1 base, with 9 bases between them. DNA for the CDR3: TGTGCCAGCAGGAGGACAGAGAACACTGAAGCTTTCTTT. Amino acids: CASRRTENTEAFF.

The CDR3 protein is CASSRGDGYGYTF. The CDR3, as DNA: TGTGCCAGCAGTCGCGGGGACGGCTATGGCTACACCTTC. V usage is TRBV28 and J usage is TRBJ1-2; a possible D gene is TRBD1 (5 bases). Per germline, CDR1 MDHEN and CDR2 SYDVKM. This CDR3 spans 13 amino acids. V gave up 5 bases and J gave up 4 bases, with 11 bases separating them.

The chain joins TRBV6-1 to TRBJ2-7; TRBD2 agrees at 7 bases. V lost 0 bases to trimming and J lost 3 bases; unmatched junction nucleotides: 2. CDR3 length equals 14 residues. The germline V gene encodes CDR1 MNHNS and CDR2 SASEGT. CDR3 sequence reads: CASSEARGFYEQYF. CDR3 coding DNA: TGTGCCAGCAGTGAAGCGCGGGGGTTCTACGAGCAGTACTTC.

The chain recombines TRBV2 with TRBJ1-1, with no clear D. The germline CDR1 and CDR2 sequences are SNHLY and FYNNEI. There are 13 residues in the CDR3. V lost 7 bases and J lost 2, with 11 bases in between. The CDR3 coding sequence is TGTGCCAGCACCCAGGTCTTAAACACTGAAGCTTTCTTT. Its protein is CASTQVLNTEAFF.

CDR3 region: CASSLRAGQVQPQHF. CDR3 sequence (DNA): TGTGCCAGCTCACTCCGGGCGGGGCAGGTTCAGCCCCAGCATTTT. The V call is TRBV18, the J call TRBJ1-5; weak D call: TRBD1 (5 bases). The CDR3 has 15 amino acids. Deletions cut 4 bases from V and 6 bases from J, with 16 bases between. Germline lookup yields CDR1 KGHSH and CDR2 LQKENI.

The CDR3 DNA follows: TGTGCCAGTAGCCGGGACATGGACAATTCACCCCTCCACTTT. This encodes CASSRDMDNSPLHF. The chain links TRBV19 to TRBJ1-6; D possibly corresponds to TRBD1 (6 bases). The V and J ends lost 6 bases and 7 bases respectively, with 13 bases between them. Germline V gene data show CDR1 as LNHDA and CDR2 as SQIVND (reference sequence). This CDR3 spans 14 amino acids.

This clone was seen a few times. CDR3 in amino acids: CASSLGTSAYNEQFF. As DNA, the CDR3 is TGTGCCAGCAGCTTGGGGACTAGCGCCTACAATGAGCAGTTCTTC. V and J are TRBV5-6 and TRBJ2-1; 9 bases fit TRBD2. Germline V gene sequence: CDR1 SGHDT, CDR2 YYEEEE. The CDR3 has 15 residues. V shed 0 bases, J shed 2 bases, and the junction held 0 bases outside the gene matches.

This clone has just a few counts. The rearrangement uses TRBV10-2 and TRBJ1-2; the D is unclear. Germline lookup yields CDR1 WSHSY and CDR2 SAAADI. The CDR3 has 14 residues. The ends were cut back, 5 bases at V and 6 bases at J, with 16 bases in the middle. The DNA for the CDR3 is TGCGCCAGCAGTCCCCTTTCATGGGGAGATGGCTACACCTTC. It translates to CASSPLSWGDGYTF.

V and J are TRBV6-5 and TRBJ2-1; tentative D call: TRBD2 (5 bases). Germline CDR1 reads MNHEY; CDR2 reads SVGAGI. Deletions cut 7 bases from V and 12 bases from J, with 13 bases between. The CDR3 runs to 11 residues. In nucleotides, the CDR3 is TGTGCCAGCACCGCCGGGATCGCGCAGTTCTTC. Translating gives CASTAGIAQFF.

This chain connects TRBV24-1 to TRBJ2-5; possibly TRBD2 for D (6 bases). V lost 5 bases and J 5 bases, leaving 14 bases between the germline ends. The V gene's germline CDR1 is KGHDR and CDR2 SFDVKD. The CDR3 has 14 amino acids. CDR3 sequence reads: CATSGGLGGETQYF. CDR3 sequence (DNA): TGTGCCACCAGTGGTGGACTCGGAGGGGAGACCCAGTACTTC.

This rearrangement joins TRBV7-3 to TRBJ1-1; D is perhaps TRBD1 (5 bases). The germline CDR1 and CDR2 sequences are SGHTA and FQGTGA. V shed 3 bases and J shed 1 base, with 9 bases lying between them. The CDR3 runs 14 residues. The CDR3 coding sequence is TGTGCCAGCAGCTTCTCAGGGAAGAACACTGAAGCTTTCTTT. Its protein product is CASSFSGKNTEAFF.

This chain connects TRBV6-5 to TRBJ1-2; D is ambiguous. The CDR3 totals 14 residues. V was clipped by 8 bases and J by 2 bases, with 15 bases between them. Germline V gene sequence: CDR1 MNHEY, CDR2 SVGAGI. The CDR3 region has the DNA TGTGCCAGCTGTTTAGAGAAATTAAACTATGGCTACACCTTC. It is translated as CASCLEKLNYGYTF.

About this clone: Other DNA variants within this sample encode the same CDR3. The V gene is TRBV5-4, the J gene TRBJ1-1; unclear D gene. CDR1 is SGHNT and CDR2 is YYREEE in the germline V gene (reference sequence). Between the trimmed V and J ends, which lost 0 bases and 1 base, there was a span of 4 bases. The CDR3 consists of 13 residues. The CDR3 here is CASSLAQNTEAFF. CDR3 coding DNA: TGTGCCAGCAGCTTGGCACAGAACACTGAAGCTTTCTTT. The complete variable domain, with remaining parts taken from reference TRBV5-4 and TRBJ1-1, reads ETGVTQSPTHLIKTRGQQVTLRCSSQSGHNTVSWYQQALGQGPQFIFQYYREEENGRGNFPPRFSGLQFPNYSSELNVNALELDDSALYLCASSLAQNTEAFFGQGTRLTVV.

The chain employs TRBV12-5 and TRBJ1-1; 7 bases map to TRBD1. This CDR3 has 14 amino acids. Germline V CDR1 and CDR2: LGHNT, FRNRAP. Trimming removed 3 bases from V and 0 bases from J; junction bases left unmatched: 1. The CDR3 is CASGLGTVNTEAFF. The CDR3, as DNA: TGTGCTAGTGGTTTAGGGACAGTGAACACTGAAGCTTTCTTT.

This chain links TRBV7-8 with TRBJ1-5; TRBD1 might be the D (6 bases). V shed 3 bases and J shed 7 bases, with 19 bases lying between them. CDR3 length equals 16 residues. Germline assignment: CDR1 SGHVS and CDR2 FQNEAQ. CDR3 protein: CASSFQRDKFGQPQHF. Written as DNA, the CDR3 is TGTGCCAGCAGCTTCCAACGGGACAAGTTCGGGCAGCCCCAGCATTTT.

DNA for the CDR3: TGCGCCAGCAGCTTGGCCCTCACGCCGGGACAGATACAAGAGACCCAGTACTTC. Translation gives CASSLALTPGQIQETQYF. This rearrangement joins TRBV5-1 to TRBJ2-5; TRBD1 matches 7 bases. This CDR3 spans 18 amino acids. The junction had 13 bases not matched to a gene; V was cut back by 0 bases and J by 2 bases. The germline gives CDR1 SGHRS, CDR2 YFSETQ.

Here the CDR3 reads CASSPTNVGTENSPLHF. Here the CDR3 DNA reads TGTGCCAGTAGTCCGACGAACGTGGGGACAGAAAATTCACCCCTCCACTTT. The chain is built from TRBV19 and TRBJ1-6; 7 bases fit TRBD1. V lost 5 bases, J lost 7 bases, and 14 bases stayed unmatched. Germline V CDR1 and CDR2: LNHDA, SQIVND (reference sequence). The CDR3 is 17 amino acids.

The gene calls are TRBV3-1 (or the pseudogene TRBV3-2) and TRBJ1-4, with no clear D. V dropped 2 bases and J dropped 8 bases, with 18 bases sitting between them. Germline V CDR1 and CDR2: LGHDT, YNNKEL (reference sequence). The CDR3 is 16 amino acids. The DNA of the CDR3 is TGTGCCAGCAGCCAATTCCTCGCCGGAACAGACGAAAAACTGTTTTTT. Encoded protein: CASSQFLAGTDEKLFF.